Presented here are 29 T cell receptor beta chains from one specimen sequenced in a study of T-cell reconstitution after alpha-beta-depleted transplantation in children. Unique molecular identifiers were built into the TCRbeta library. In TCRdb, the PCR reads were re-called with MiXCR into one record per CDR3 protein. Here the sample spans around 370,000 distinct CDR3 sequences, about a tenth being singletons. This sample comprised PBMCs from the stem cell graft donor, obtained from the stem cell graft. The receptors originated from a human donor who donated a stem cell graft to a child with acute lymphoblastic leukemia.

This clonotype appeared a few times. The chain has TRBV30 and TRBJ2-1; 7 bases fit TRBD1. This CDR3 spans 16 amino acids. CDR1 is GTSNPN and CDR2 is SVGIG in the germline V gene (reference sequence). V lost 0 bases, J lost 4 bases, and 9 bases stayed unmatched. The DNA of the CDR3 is TGTGCCTGGAGTGTTGGGTCAGGGGGAACTTACAATGAGCAGTTCTTC. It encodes CAWSVGSGGTYNEQFF.

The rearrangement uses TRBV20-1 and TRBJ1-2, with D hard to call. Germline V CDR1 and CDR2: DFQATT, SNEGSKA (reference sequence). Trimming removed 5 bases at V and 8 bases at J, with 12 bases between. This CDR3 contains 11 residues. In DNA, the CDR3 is TGCAGTGCTCGCCCCCTGTGGGGCTACACCTTC. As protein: CSARPLWGYTF.

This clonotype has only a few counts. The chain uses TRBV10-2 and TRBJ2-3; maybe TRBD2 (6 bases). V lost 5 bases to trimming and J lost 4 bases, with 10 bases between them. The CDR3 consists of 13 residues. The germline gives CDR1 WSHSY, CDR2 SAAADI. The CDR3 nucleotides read TGCGCCAGCAGTCCTCAGCGGGCAGATACGCAGTATTTT. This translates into CASSPQRADTQYF.

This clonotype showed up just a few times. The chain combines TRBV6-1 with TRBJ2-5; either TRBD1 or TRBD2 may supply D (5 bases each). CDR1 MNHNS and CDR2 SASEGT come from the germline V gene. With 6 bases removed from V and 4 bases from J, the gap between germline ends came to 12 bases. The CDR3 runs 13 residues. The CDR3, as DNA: TGTGCCAGCAGCCGGACTGGGGGAGAGACCCAGTACTTC. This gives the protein CASSRTGGETQYF.

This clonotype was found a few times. As DNA, the CDR3 is TGTGCCAGCAGCTTACCCGGACGGTTTCTGTTTTTT. Translating gives CASSLPGRFLFF. The chain uses TRBV7-9 and TRBJ2-2; D not resolved. V was shortened by 2 bases and J by 14 bases, with 12 bases between the two germline ends. Germline CDR1 and CDR2: SEHNR and FQNEAQ (reference sequence). CDR3 size: 12 residues.

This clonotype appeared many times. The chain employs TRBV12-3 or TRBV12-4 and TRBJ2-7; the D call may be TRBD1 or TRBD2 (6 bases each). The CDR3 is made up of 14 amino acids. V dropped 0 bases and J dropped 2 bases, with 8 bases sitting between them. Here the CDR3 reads CASSLAGGAYEQYF. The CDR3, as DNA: TGTGCCAGCAGTTTAGCCGGGGGCGCCTACGAGCAGTACTTC.

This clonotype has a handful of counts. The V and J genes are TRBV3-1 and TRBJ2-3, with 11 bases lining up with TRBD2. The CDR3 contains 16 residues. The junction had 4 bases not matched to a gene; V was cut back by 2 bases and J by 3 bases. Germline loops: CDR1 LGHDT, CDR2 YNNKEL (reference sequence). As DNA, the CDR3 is TGTGCCAGCAGCCAATGGACTAGCGGGTTTACAGATACGCAGTATTTT. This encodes CASSQWTSGFTDTQYF.

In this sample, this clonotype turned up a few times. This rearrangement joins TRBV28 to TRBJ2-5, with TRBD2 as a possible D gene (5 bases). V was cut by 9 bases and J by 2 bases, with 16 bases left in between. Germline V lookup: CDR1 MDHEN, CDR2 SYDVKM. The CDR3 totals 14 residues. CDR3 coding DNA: TGTGCCAGTCTCGGAGGCGGTGTGCAAGAGACCCAGTACTTC. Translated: CASLGGGVQETQYF.

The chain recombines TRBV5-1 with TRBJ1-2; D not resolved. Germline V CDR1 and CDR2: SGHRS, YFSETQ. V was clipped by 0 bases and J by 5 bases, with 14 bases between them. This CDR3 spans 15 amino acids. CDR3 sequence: CASSLEVAVSYGYTF. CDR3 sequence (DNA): TGCGCCAGCAGCTTGGAAGTGGCAGTCTCTTATGGCTACACCTTC.

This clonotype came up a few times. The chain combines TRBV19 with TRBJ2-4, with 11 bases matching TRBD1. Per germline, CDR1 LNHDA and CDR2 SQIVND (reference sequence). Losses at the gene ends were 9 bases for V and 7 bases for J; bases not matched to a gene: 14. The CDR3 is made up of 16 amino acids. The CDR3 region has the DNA TGTGCCAGCGATTCTCTAGGGACAGGGGGAATGAACATTCAGTACTTC. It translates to CASDSLGTGGMNIQYF.

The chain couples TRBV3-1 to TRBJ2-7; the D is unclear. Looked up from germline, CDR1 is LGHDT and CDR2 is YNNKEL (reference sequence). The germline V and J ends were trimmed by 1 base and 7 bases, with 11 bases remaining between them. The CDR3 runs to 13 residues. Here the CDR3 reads CASSQVNGWEQYF. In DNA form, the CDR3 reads TGTGCCAGCAGCCAAGTAAATGGCTGGGAGCAGTACTTC.

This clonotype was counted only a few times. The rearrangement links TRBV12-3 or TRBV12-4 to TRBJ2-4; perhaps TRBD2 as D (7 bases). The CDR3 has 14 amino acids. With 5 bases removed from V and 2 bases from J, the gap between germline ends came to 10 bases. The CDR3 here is CASSRGGSKNIQYF. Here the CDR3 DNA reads TGTGCCAGCAGTAGGGGGGGGTCCAAAAACATTCAGTACTTC.

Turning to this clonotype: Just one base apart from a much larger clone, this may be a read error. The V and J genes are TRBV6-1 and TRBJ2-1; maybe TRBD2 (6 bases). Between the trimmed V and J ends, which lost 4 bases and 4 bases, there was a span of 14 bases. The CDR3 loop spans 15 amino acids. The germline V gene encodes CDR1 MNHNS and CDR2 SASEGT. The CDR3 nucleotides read TGTGCCAGCAGTGCAGAAGGGACTGGATACAATGAGCAGTTCTTC. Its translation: CASSAEGTGYNEQFF.

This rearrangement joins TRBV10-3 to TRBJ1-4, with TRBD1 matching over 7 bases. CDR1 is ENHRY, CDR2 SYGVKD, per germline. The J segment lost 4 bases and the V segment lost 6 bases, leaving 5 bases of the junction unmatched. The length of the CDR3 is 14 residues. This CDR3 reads CAISPDRLNEKLFF. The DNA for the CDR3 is TGTGCCATCAGCCCGGACAGGCTTAATGAAAAACTGTTTTTT.

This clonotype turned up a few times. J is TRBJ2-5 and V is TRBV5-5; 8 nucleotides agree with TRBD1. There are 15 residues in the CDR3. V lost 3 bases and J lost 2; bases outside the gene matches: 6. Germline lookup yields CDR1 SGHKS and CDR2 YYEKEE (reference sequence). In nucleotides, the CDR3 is TGTGCCAGCAGCTGGGGATACAGGGGGCAAGAGACCCAGTACTTC. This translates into CASSWGYRGQETQYF.

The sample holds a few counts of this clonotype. The CDR3 loop reads CASSLGTQPAETQYF. The CDR3 coding sequence is TGTGCCAGCAGCCTCGGGACCCAGCCGGCGGAGACCCAGTACTTC. The chain recombines TRBV3-1 with TRBJ2-5; D possibly uses TRBD1 or TRBD2 (5 bases each). Germline loops: CDR1 LGHDT, CDR2 YNNKEL (reference sequence). V was shortened by 4 bases and J by 5 bases, with 17 bases between the two germline ends. This CDR3 region has 15 residues.

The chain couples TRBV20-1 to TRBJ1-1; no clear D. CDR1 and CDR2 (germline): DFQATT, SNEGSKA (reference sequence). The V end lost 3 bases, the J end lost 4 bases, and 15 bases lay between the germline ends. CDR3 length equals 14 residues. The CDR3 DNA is TGCAGTGCTAGGTACCGGGTCGGAACCACTGAAGCTTTCTTT. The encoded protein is CSARYRVGTTEAFF.

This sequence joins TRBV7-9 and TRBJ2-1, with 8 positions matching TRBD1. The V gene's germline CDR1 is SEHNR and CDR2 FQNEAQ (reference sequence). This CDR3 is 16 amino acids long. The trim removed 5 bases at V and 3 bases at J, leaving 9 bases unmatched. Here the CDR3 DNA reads TGTGCCAGCAGCCCCCACAGGGGGTCAAGCTACAATGAGCAGTTCTTC. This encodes CASSPHRGSSYNEQFF.

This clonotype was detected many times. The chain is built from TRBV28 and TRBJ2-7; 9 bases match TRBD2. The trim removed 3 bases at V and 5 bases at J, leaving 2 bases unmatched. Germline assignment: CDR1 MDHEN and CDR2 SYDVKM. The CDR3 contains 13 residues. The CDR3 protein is CASSLGLANEQYF. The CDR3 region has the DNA TGTGCCAGCAGTTTGGGACTAGCTAACGAGCAGTACTTC.

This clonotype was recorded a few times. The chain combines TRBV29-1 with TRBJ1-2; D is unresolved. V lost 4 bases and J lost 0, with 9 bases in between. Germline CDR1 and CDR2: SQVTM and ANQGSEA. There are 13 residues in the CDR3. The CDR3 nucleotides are TGCAGCGTTGGGGCAAATACTAACTATGGCTACACCTTC. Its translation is CSVGANTNYGYTF.

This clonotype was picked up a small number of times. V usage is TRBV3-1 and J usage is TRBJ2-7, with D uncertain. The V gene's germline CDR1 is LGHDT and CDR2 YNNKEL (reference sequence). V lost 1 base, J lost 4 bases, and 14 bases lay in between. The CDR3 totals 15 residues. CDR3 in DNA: TGTGCCAGCAGCCAAGCGGCCAGTCCTCCGTACGAGCAGTACTTC. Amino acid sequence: CASSQAASPPYEQYF.

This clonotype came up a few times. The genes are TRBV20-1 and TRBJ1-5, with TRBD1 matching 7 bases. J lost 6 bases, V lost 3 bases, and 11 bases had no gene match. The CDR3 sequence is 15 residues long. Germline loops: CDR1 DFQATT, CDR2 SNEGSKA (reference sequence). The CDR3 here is CSARPTGYKGQPQHF. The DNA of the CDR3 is TGCAGTGCTAGGCCGACAGGGTATAAGGGTCAGCCCCAGCATTTT.

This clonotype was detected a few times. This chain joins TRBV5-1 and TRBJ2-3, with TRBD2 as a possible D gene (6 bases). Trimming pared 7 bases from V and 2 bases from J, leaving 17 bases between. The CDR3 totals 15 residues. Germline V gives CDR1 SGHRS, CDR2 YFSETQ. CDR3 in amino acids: CASAGGGTDTDTQYF. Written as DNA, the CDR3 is TGCGCCAGCGCCGGGGGAGGAACAGACACAGATACGCAGTATTTT.

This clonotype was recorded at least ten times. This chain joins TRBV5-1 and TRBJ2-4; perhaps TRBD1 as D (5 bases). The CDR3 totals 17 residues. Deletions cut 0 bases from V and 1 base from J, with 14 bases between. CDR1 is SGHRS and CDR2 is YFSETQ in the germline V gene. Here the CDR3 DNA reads TGCGCCAGCAGCTTGGTAGGTCAGGGCCTCGCCAAAAACATTCAGTACTTC. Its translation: CASSLVGQGLAKNIQYF.

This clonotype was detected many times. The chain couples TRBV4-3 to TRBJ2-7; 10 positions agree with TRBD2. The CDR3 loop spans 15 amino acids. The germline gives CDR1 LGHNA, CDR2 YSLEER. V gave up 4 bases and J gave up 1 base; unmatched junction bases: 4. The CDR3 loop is CASSRSLAGSYEQYF. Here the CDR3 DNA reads TGCGCCAGCAGCCGATCACTAGCGGGGTCCTACGAGCAGTACTTC.

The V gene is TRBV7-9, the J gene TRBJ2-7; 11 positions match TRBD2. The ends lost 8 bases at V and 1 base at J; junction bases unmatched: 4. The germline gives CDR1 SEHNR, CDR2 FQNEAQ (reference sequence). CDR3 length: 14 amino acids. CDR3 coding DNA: TGTGCCAGCGGCGGGACTAGCGGATCCTACGAGCAGTACTTC. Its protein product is CASGGTSGSYEQYF.

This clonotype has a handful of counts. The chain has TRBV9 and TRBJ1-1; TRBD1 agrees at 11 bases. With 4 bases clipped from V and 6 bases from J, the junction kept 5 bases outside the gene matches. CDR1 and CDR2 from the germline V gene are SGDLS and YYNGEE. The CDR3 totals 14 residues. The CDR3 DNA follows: TGTGCCAGCAGCACCGGACAGGGGGCCTCTGAAGCTTTCTTT. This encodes CASSTGQGASEAFF.

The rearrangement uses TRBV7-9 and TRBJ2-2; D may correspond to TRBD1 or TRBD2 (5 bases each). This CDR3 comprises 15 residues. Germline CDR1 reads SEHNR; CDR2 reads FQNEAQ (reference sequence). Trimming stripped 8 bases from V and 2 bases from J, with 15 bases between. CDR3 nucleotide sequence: TGTGCCAGCCCCCTGACAGCGGTAAACACCGGGGAGCTGTTTTTT. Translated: CASPLTAVNTGELFF.

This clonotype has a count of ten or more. CDR3 DNA sequence: TGTGCCAGCAGCTCGACTAGCGGTAGGCAGTTCTTC. Its translation is CASSSTSGRQFF. This sequence joins TRBV7-2 and TRBJ2-1; 9 nucleotides line up with TRBD2. The V gene's germline CDR1 is SGHTA and CDR2 FQGNSA. The CDR3 runs to 12 residues. Trimming cost V 4 bases and J 12 bases; bases outside gene matches: 4.